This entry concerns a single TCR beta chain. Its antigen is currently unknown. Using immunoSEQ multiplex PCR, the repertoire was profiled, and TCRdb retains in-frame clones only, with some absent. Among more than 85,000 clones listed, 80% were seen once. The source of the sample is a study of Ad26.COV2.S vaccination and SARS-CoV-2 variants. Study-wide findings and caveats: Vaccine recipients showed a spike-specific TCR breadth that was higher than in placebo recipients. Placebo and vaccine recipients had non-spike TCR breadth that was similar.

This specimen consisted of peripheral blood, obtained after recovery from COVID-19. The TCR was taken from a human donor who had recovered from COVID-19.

The CDR3 DNA follows: TGTGCCTGGAACCGGGACAGGGGGGAAAAACTGTTTTTT. This encodes CAWNRDRGEKLFF. The chain has TRBV30 and TRBJ1-4, with TRBD1 identical over 11 bases. The germline CDR1 and CDR2 sequences are GTSNPN and SVGIG (reference sequence). Germline trimming cut 4 bases from V and 8 bases from J; bases unmatched to any gene: 3. This CDR3 is 13 amino acids long.